Listed below are T cell receptor beta chains from one sample, sequenced in a study of shared clonotypes between healthy human individuals. Sequencing used immunoSEQ multiplex PCR; TCRdb keeps in-frame clones, though not all of them. The sample shows more than 2 million clones, just under 95% of them seen only once. Sequenced sample: naive CD8+ T cells from PBMCs. The origin of the receptors is a man younger than 35 in good health. Some clones in this sample may be carry-over from other donors' samples. CDR3s include the opening cysteine and the closing phenylalanine or tryptophan. Fields, in order: D gene, J gene, V gene, clone size, CDR3 protein, CDR3 DNA. D genes are given only for firm matches. The size field is filled for only some rows; it gives once, few, many or a size class.

>TRBD2|TRBJ2-1|TRBV19|.
CASRAGGPVNNEQFF
TGTGCCAGTAGGGCGGGAGGGCCTGTTAACAATGAGCAGTTCTTC
>.|TRBJ1-1|TRBV7-3|.
CASRGHPTENTEAFF
TGTGCCAGCAGGGGACACCCGACTGAGAACACTGAAGCTTTCTTT
>TRBD1|TRBJ1-1|TRBV4-1|.
CASSPTGQGLTEAFF
TGCGCCAGCAGCCCCACGGGACAGGGCCTGACTGAAGCTTTCTTT
>.|TRBJ2-7|TRBV5-6|.
CASSQTGIGLRAQYF
TGTGCCAGCAGCCAAACAGGGATTGGTTTACGAGCGCAGTACTTC
>.|TRBJ2-1|TRBV25-1|.
CASSRGARNNEQFF
TGTGCCAGCAGCAGGGGGGCTAGGAACAATGAGCAGTTCTTC
>.|TRBJ1-2|TRBV28|once
CASSFASAESFGLTF
TGTGCCAGCAGTTTTGCATCAGCTGAATCTTTTGGGCTCACCTTC
>TRBD1|TRBJ2-7|TRBV14|.
CASSPGQGAYEQYF
TGTGCCAGCAGCCCAGGACAGGGGGCCTACGAGCAGTACTTC
>.|TRBJ2-1|TRBV19|.
CASSMRYGGYNEQFF
TGTGCCAGTAGTATGAGGTACGGGGGCTACAATGAGCAGTTCTTC
>.|TRBJ2-7|TRBV6-6|.
CASSYDYEQYF
TGTGCCAGCAGTTACGACTACGAGCAGTACTTC
>.|TRBJ2-7|TRBV27|.
CASSPKGTRLRDEQYF
TGTGCCAGCAGCCCAAAGGGGACGCGTCTTCGGGACGAGCAGTACTTC
>.|TRBJ2-5|TRBV5-1|.
CASSPGWGQETQYF
TGCGCCAGCAGCCCAGGGTGGGGGCAAGAGACCCAGTACTTC
>.|TRBJ1-1|TRBV6-1|.
CASRVVNTEAFF
TGTGCCAGCAGGGTAGTGAACACTGAAGCTTTCTTT
>.|TRBJ1-5|TRBV28|.
CASSFGEVNQPQHF
TGTGCCAGCAGTTTCGGTGAAGTCAATCAGCCCCAGCATTTT
>.|TRBJ2-3|TRBV15|.
CATSSARTYTDTQYF
TGTGCCACCAGCAGCGCCAGGACCTACACAGATACGCAGTATTTT
>.|TRBJ2-7|TRBV27|once
CASSLLGRHYEQYF
TGTGCCAGCAGTTTATTGGGCAGACACTACGAGCAGTACTTC
>TRBD1|TRBJ2-2|TRBV27|once
CASSTPRDRNTGELFF
TGTGCCAGCAGTACCCCCAGGGACAGGAACACCGGGGAGCTGTTTTTT
>TRBD1|TRBJ2-7|TRBV7-6|once
CASSHGTGGDHEQYF
TGTGCCAGCAGCCACGGGACAGGGGGCGACCACGAGCAGTACTTC
>.|TRBJ2-3|TRBV28|.
CASSFSETSTDTQYF
TGTGCCAGCAGTTTTTCGGAGACTAGCACAGATACGCAGTATTTT
>.|TRBJ2-2|TRBV15|.
CATSRDAGELFF
TGTGCCACCAGCAGGGACGCCGGGGAGCTGTTTTTT
>.|TRBJ1-1|TRBV10-3|few
CAISPTDREAFF
TGTGCCATCAGCCCTACAGACAGGGAAGCTTTCTTT
>.|TRBJ2-7|TRBV5-4|.
CASRETRAGEQYF
TGTGCCAGCAGGGAAACCAGGGCCGGCGAGCAGTACTTC
>TRBD1|TRBJ2-1|TRBV11-2|.
CASSFPGRGLVEQFF
TGTGCCAGCAGCTTCCCGGGCAGGGGGCTGGTTGAGCAGTTCTTC
>TRBD1|TRBJ2-1|TRBV4-3|.
CASSQDQLQGWYNEQFF
TGCGCCAGCAGCCAAGATCAACTACAGGGGTGGTACAATGAGCAGTTCTTC
>TRBD2|TRBJ2-7|TRBV9|.
CASSASGSDGNEQYF
TGTGCCAGCAGCGCTAGCGGGAGCGATGGGAACGAGCAGTACTTC
>TRBD2|TRBJ2-7|TRBV9|.
CASSPKGGVRAYEQYF
TGTGCCAGCAGCCCCAAGGGAGGGGTCAGGGCCTACGAGCAGTACTTC
>TRBD1|TRBJ2-7|TRBV29-1|.
CSAQSREQGPHEQYF
TGCAGCGCCCAATCCCGGGAACAGGGGCCCCACGAGCAGTACTTC
>.|TRBJ2-5|TRBV12-5|.
CASGLGVLGEETQYF
TGTGCTAGTGGTTTGGGGGTGCTCGGGGAGGAGACCCAGTACTTC
>TRBD1|TRBJ1-6|TRBV7-9|.
CASSSGTGTLGSPLHF
TGTGCCAGCAGCTCAGGGACAGGGACGTTGGGTTCACCCCTCCACTTT
>TRBD2|TRBJ2-7|TRBV10-3|.
CAISGSGSSYEQYF
TGTGCCATCAGTGGGAGCGGGAGCTCCTACGAGCAGTACTTC
>.|TRBJ1-2|TRBV6-1|once
CASSDWSGYGYTF
TGTGCCAGCAGTGACTGGTCTGGCTATGGCTACACCTTC
>.|TRBJ2-7|TRBV7-9|.
CASSLVGRNYEQYF
TGTGCCAGCAGCTTAGTCGGGCGAAACTACGAGCAGTACTTC
>TRBD2|TRBJ2-3|TRBV5-5|.
CASSPPTPTSVSDGTDTQYF
TGTGCCAGCAGTCCACCGACCCCGACTAGCGTTTCAGACGGCACAGATACGCAGTATTTT
>.|TRBJ1-2|TRBV6-1|.
CASTPTPIYGYTF
TGTGCCAGCACACCGACCCCGATCTATGGCTACACCTTC
>.|TRBJ1-2|TRBV5-6|.
CASRGLSGVYGYTF
TGTGCCAGCAGGGGCCTGAGTGGAGTTTATGGCTACACCTTC
>TRBD2|TRBJ2-3|TRBV27|.
CASSLKRGSITVTDTQYF
TGTGCCAGCAGTTTAAAACGCGGGAGCATAACGGTAACAGATACGCAGTATTTT
>TRBD2|TRBJ2-1|TRBV7-9|.
CASSPGLAGPYEQFF
TGTGCCAGCAGCCCGGGACTAGCGGGACCGTATGAGCAGTTCTTC
>TRBD1|TRBJ2-1|TRBV10-3|.
CAIRPVLGQGPNEQFF
TGTGCCATCAGACCTGTTTTAGGACAGGGGCCTAATGAGCAGTTCTTC
>.|TRBJ2-3|TRBV7-9|.
CASSPTDTQYF
TGTGCCAGCAGCCCGACAGATACGCAGTATTTT
>TRBD1|TRBJ1-2|TRBV7-8|.
CASSWDRVNEANYGYTF
TGTGCCAGCAGCTGGGACAGGGTAAATGAGGCTAACTATGGCTACACCTTC
>TRBD1|TRBJ1-4|TRBV27|once
CASSLRDSNEKLFF
TGTGCCAGCAGTCTCCGGGACAGCAATGAAAAACTGTTTTTT
>.|TRBJ1-1|TRBV13|.
CASSLLAEAFF
TGTGCCAGCAGCTTATTGGCTGAAGCTTTCTTT
>TRBD2|TRBJ2-1|TRBV27|.
CASSPGRTSGRFEQFF
TGTGCCAGCAGTCCCGGAAGGACTAGCGGGAGGTTTGAGCAGTTCTTC